A selection of T cell receptor beta chains follows, all from one sample in a study of cytomegalovirus exposure and HLA in healthy donors. Produced via immunoSEQ multiplex PCR; TCRdb's table is partial and in-frame only. The data show some 140,000 clones, with 65% to 75% seen just once and 2.8% held by the top ten. Source material: PBMCs. These receptors were collected from a man between 18 and 29 years old in good health and CMV-seronegative. Both conserved end residues are part of each CDR3. A D gene is named only where the DNA matches it firmly. Size is stated for part of the rows, as once, few or many counts, or as a class when the clone is expanded.

d_call	j_call	v_call	clone_size	cdr3_nt	cdr3_aa
TRBD1	TRBJ1-4	TRBV27	-	TGTGCCAGCAGTAATACCGGGACAGTGTATAATGAAAAACTGTTTTTT	CASSNTGTVYNEKLFF
TRBD1	TRBJ2-1	TRBV5-6	once	TGTGGGACGCGTTGGATAGGACAGGGTTACAATGAGCAGTTCTTC	CGTRWIGQGYNEQFF
-	TRBJ2-5	TRBV7-9	-	TGTGCCAGCAGCGCGGTAGGACAAGGCCAAGAGACCCAGTACTTC	CASSAVGQGQETQYF
-	TRBJ1-6	TRBV11-2	few	TGTGCCAGCAGCTCTAACGCGGTTGCGGGTTCACCCCTCCACTTT	CASSSNAVAGSPLHF
-	TRBJ2-6	TRBV15	-	TGTGCCACCAGCAGAGATAGCTCTGGGGCCAACGGCCTGACTTTC	CATSRDSSGANGLTF
TRBD2	TRBJ2-5	TRBV7-7	-	TGTGCCAGCAGCTCCCTAGCGGGGGTACAAGAGACCCAGTACTTC	CASSSLAGVQETQYF
TRBD2	TRBJ2-1	TRBV28	-	TGTGCCAGCAGTTTTTACCTAGCGGGGTACAATGAGCAGTTCTTC	CASSFYLAGYNEQFF
TRBD1	TRBJ2-7	TRBV5-8	-	TGTGCCAGCAGCTTGGCCGTTAGGACAGGGCTAACCTACGAGCAGTACTTC	CASSLAVRTGLTYEQYF
TRBD1	TRBJ1-1	TRBV5-1	-	TGCGCCAGCAGGGCCGGACAGGGACCTGAAGCTTTCTTT	CASRAGQGPEAFF
-	TRBJ1-2	TRBV19	-	TGTGCCAGTAGCCCGGCGGGGGACTGGGGCGATGGCTACACCTTC	CASSPAGDWGDGYTF
-	TRBJ1-2	TRBV2	few	TGTGCCAGCAGTGTTGGTACAGGGTATGACTATGGCTACACCTTC	CASSVGTGYDYGYTF
-	TRBJ1-3	TRBV9	-	TGTGCCAACAGCGTAGACGGGGACTCTGGAAACACCATATATTTT	CANSVDGDSGNTIYF
-	TRBJ1-6	TRBV6-5	few	TGTGCCAGCAGTTACTCGGCAGGGGATAATTCACCCCTCCACTTT	CASSYSAGDNSPLHF
TRBD1	TRBJ1-2	TRBV5-1	-	TGCGCCAGCACCCTATGGACGGGGCAGGGGGCGGACTATGGCTACACCTTC	CASTLWTGQGADYGYTF
-	TRBJ2-3	TRBV4-2	-	TGTGCCAGCAGCCAGGGGACTAGCACAGATACGCAGTATTTT	CASSQGTSTDTQYF